This is a list of T cell receptor beta chains from one sample in a study of siplizumab effects on memory and regulatory T cells. The protocol was immunoSEQ multiplex PCR, while the TCRdb copy is restricted to in-frame clones and leaves out a portion. The top ten hold around 0.3% of the sample, which has about 94,000 clones, 94% seen once. Material: non-Treg CD4+ T cells sorted from blood. All receptors derive from a human donor in good health. Each CDR3 is given with its conserved first and last residue. The D gene is left open where the match is weak. For some rows the clone size is stated as once, few or many, or as a class when expanded; others skip it.

J,D,V,size,CDR3,DNA
TRBJ2-6,NA,TRBV19,NA,CASRVTGFSGANVLTF,TGTGCCAGTAGAGTAACAGGGTTCTCTGGGGCCAACGTCCTGACTTTC
TRBJ2-2,NA,TRBV27,NA,CASSSTQGSGELFF,TGTGCCAGCAGTAGTACACAGGGATCCGGGGAGCTGTTTTTT
TRBJ2-2,NA,TRBV7-8,NA,CASSEVGLPRLSNTGELFF,TGTGCCAGCAGCGAGGTGGGTCTCCCGAGGCTTTCGAACACCGGGGAGCTGTTTTTT
TRBJ1-2,TRBD1,TRBV5-8,NA,CASSRRDRVYGYTF,TGTGCCAGCAGCCGCCGGGACAGGGTCTATGGCTACACCTTC
TRBJ2-7,NA,TRBV25-1,NA,CASSELAGMHEQYF,TGTGCCAGCAGTGAATTGGCCGGGATGCACGAGCAGTACTTC
TRBJ2-3,NA,TRBV30,NA,CAQQGSNTDTQYF,TGTGCCCAACAGGGTTCCAACACAGATACGCAGTATTTT
TRBJ2-7,TRBD2,TRBV7-3,once,CASSIGTSGTGEQYF,TGTGCCAGCAGCATCGGGACTAGCGGGACGGGAGAGCAGTACTTC
TRBJ2-1,TRBD1,TRBV19,NA,CASSTGTGAYNEQFF,TGTGCCAGTAGTACCGGGACAGGGGCCTACAATGAGCAGTTCTTC
TRBJ2-7,TRBD1,TRBV7-9,NA,CASSLEGTGNEQYF,TGTGCCAGCAGCTTAGAAGGGACAGGGAACGAGCAGTACTTC
TRBJ1-3,NA,TRBV4-1,NA,CASSQGNPLLGGNTIYF,TGCGCCAGCAGCCAAGGTAACCCGTTACTCGGGGGAAACACCATATATTTT
TRBJ1-1,NA,TRBV5-1,NA,CASTRDRNLNTEAFF,TGCGCCAGCACTCGTGACAGGAACTTGAACACTGAAGCTTTCTTT
TRBJ2-7,NA,TRBV28,NA,CASTGQAYEQYF,TGTGCCAGCACAGGGCAGGCCTACGAGCAGTACTTC
TRBJ2-5,NA,TRBV2,NA,CASRMGGAGETQYF,TGTGCCAGCAGGATGGGGGGGGCAGGGGAGACCCAGTACTTC
TRBJ2-1,NA,TRBV2,once,CASSVEPSESSYNEQFF,TGTGCCAGCAGTGTGGAACCTAGCGAGAGCTCCTACAATGAGCAGTTCTTC
TRBJ2-2,NA,TRBV9,NA,CASSVSRGNTGELFF,TGTGCCAGCAGCGTCTCGCGTGGGAACACCGGGGAGCTGTTTTTT
TRBJ2-7,NA,TRBV7-2,NA,CASSQDLTYEQYF,TGTGCCAGCAGTCAAGACTTGACGTACGAGCAGTACTTC
TRBJ2-7,TRBD2,TRBV2,NA,CASRVTSGGRSYEQYF,TGTGCCAGCAGGGTGACTAGCGGGGGACGCTCCTACGAGCAGTACTTC
TRBJ1-5,NA,TRBV11-2,once,CASSFPRVVTLNQPQHF,TGTGCCAGCAGCTTCCCCCGCGTTGTTACGTTAAATCAGCCCCAGCATTTT
TRBJ2-1,TRBD1,TRBV6-5,NA,CASSSDRGNEQFF,TGTGCCAGCAGTTCGGACAGGGGGAATGAGCAGTTCTTC
TRBJ2-7,TRBD2,TRBV6-5,NA,CASSSTTSGVYEQYF,TGTGCCAGCAGTTCGACCACTAGCGGGGTCTACGAGCAGTACTTC
TRBJ2-1,NA,TRBV15,once,CALGEEGEQFF,TGTGCCTTGGGGGAAGAGGGGGAGCAGTTCTTC
TRBJ2-5,NA,TRBV4-1,NA,CASSQAINPGSRETQYF,TGCGCCAGCAGCCAAGCAATAAACCCAGGGAGTCGGGAGACCCAGTACTTC
TRBJ1-4,NA,TRBV6-6,NA,CASSYGWGGDEKLFF,TGTGCCAGCAGTTACGGGTGGGGAGGCGATGAAAAACTGTTTTTT
TRBJ2-5,TRBD1,TRBV7-6,NA,CASSVSGTGGQETQYF,TGTGCCAGCAGCGTCTCCGGGACAGGGGGCCAAGAGACCCAGTACTTC
TRBJ2-3,NA,TRBV5-4,NA,CASSGAGPRTDTQYF,TGTGCCAGCAGCGGGGCCGGGCCCCGCACAGATACGCAGTATTTT
TRBJ1-1,NA,TRBV30,once,CAWVPGIGEAFF,TGTGCCTGGGTTCCAGGGATTGGGGAAGCTTTCTTT
TRBJ1-1,NA,TRBV10-3,NA,CAISARGDTEAFF,TGTGCCATCAGTGCTAGAGGGGACACTGAAGCTTTCTTT
TRBJ2-1,NA,TRBV7-9,NA,CASSLIDRYNEQFF,TGTGCCAGCAGCCTTATAGACAGGTACAATGAGCAGTTCTTC
TRBJ1-3,NA,TRBV7-2,NA,CASSSTVSGNTIYF,TGTGCCAGCAGCTCGACAGTGTCTGGAAACACCATATATTTT
TRBJ1-1,NA,TRBV2,NA,CARNTGMNTEAFF,TGTGCCAGAAATACAGGGATGAACACTGAAGCTTTCTTT
TRBJ2-3,NA,TRBV5-1,NA,CASSFRQPPTDTQYF,TGCGCCAGCAGCTTCCGACAGCCGCCCACAGATACGCAGTATTTT
TRBJ2-4,NA,TRBV10-2,NA,CASSESGRGYIQYF,TGCGCCAGCAGTGAGTCCGGCAGGGGATACATTCAGTACTTC
TRBJ2-7,TRBD1,TRBV2,NA,CASRDAGTGGVREQYF,TGTGCCAGCAGAGATGCCGGGACAGGGGGGGTGCGGGAGCAGTACTTC
TRBJ1-5,TRBD1,TRBV19,NA,CASTETGAPNQPQHF,TGTGCCAGTACCGAGACAGGGGCCCCCAATCAGCCCCAGCATTTT
TRBJ1-1,NA,TRBV7-6,NA,CASSLTPKGTEAFF,TGTGCCAGCAGCCTGACACCTAAGGGGACTGAAGCTTTCTTT
TRBJ2-7,TRBD1,TRBV19,NA,CASSNRGYEQYF,TGTGCCAGTAGCAACAGGGGATACGAGCAGTACTTC
TRBJ1-3,NA,TRBV7-9,NA,CASSLVGRADGNTIYF,TGTGCCAGCAGCTTAGTCGGCAGGGCGGACGGAAACACCATATATTTT
TRBJ1-2,NA,TRBV5-1,NA,CASSGAGQNNGYTF,TGCGCCAGCAGCGGGGCGGGACAAAACAATGGCTACACCTTC
TRBJ2-3,TRBD2,TRBV9,NA,CASSGAWEGTDTQYF,TGTGCCAGCAGCGGGGCCTGGGAGGGGACAGATACGCAGTATTTT
TRBJ2-7,TRBD1,TRBV4-1,NA,CASSSRDRGYEQYF,TGCGCCAGCAGCTCCCGGGACAGGGGCTACGAGCAGTACTTC
TRBJ2-7,NA,TRBV6-5,NA,CASSYSGAPYEQYF,TGTGCCAGCAGTTACTCCGGGGCTCCCTACGAGCAGTACTTC
TRBJ2-7,TRBD2,TRBV6-1,NA,CASSHSGGSYEQYF,TGTGCCAGCAGTCATAGCGGGGGAAGTTACGAGCAGTACTTC
TRBJ1-1,NA,TRBV6-1,NA,CASTPGDANTEAFF,TGTGCCAGCACCCCAGGGGACGCGAACACTGAAGCTTTCTTT
TRBJ2-1,NA,TRBV18,NA,CASSPVAGYEQFF,TGTGCCAGCTCCCCTGTGGCCGGGTATGAGCAGTTCTTC
TRBJ2-7,NA,TRBV4-1,NA,CASSPGHVYEQYF,TGCGCCAGCAGCCCGGGACACGTCTACGAGCAGTACTTC
TRBJ1-2,TRBD1,TRBV6-1,NA,CASSEEQGANYGYTF,TGTGCCAGCAGTGAAGAACAGGGGGCTAACTATGGCTACACCTTC
TRBJ2-5,TRBD1,TRBV5-1,NA,CASTLGGTETQYF,TGCGCCAGCACACTAGGGGGCACCGAGACCCAGTACTTC
TRBJ1-1,NA,TRBV10-2,NA,CASSDGGWNTEAFF,TGCGCCAGCAGTGACGGGGGGTGGAACACTGAAGCTTTCTTT
TRBJ1-4,NA,TRBV12-5,NA,CASGHRGSEKLFF,TGTGCTAGTGGCCATAGGGGCAGCGAAAAACTGTTTTTT
TRBJ2-5,TRBD2,TRBV7-9,NA,CASSSREARGETQYF,TGTGCCAGCAGCAGCCGGGAGGCTCGGGGGGAGACCCAGTACTTC
TRBJ1-2,NA,TRBV10-3,NA,CAISPREGSGGYTF,TGTGCCATCAGCCCCCGGGAAGGATCTGGGGGCTACACCTTC
TRBJ2-5,NA,TRBV4-2,NA,CASSQTGPEGTQYF,TGTGCCAGCAGCCAGACAGGCCCCGAGGGGACCCAGTACTTC
TRBJ2-6,NA,TRBV29-1,NA,CSARTAADSGANVLTF,TGCAGCGCCCGGACGGCCGCAGACTCTGGGGCCAACGTCCTGACTTTC
TRBJ2-3,TRBD1,TRBV7-8,once,CASSLDRGTDTQYF,TGTGCCAGCAGCCTAGACAGGGGAACAGATACGCAGTATTTT
TRBJ1-2,TRBD1,TRBV30,NA,CAWSSQGAGDGYTF,TGTGCCTGGAGTTCCCAGGGGGCAGGCGATGGCTACACCTTC
TRBJ1-2,NA,TRBV2,NA,CASSEEGTNYGYTF,TGTGCCAGCAGTGAAGAGGGGACTAACTATGGCTACACCTTC
TRBJ2-5,TRBD1,TRBV30,NA,CAWTRDSHQETQYF,TGTGCCTGGACACGGGACAGCCACCAAGAGACCCAGTACTTC
TRBJ2-7,NA,TRBV30,NA,CAWSGRGSYEQYF,TGTGCCTGGAGTGGAAGGGGCTCCTACGAGCAGTACTTC